The T cell receptor (beta chain) under discussion was sequenced for a study of response to subunit inactivated influenza vaccine. TCRdb fed the RT-PCR reads into MiXCR, producing one record per CDR3 protein. Of some 500,000 distinct CDR3 sequences in the sample, more than 15% were seen once. CDR1 and CDR2 from the germline V gene are LNHDA and SQIVND (reference sequence). The CDR3 has 12 amino acids. The V and J ends lost 7 bases and 11 bases, in that order; junction bases with no gene match: 5. This chain links TRBV19 with TRBJ1-5, with TRBD1 matching over 10 bases. The sequence was collected from a man aged 45 to 75 who received an inactivated influenza vaccine. The sample here was CD4+ T cells sorted from PBMCs, taken around 25 months after vaccination. The CDR3 DNA reads as TGTGCCAGTAACCCGACAGGGGGCGCCCAGCATTTT. Translation: CASNPTGGAQHF. Full variable domain (remainder filled in from reference TRBV19 and TRBJ1-5): DGGITQSPKYLFRKEGQNVTLSCEQNLNHDAMYWYRQDPGQGLRLIYYSQIVNDFQKGDIAEGYSVSREKKESFPLTVTSAQKNPTAFYLCASNPTGGAQHFGDGTRLSIL.